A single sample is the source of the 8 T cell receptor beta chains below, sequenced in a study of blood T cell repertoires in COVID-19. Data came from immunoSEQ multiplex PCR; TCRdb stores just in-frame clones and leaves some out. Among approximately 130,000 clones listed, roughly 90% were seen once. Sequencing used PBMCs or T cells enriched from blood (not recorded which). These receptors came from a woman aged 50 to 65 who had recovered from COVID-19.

The CDR3 sequence is CASSPFLYGYTF. CDR3 DNA sequence: TGTGCCAGCAGTCCTTTCCTCTATGGCTACACCTTC. The chain links TRBV2 to TRBJ1-2, with D uncertain. Per the germline V gene, CDR1 is SNHLY and CDR2 is FYNNEI. V lost 5 bases and J lost 4, with 8 bases in between. The CDR3 totals 12 residues.

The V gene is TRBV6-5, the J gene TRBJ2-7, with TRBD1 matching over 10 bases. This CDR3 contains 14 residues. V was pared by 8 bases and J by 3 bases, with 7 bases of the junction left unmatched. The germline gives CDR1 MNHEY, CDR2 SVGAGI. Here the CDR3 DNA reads TGTGCCAGCGGCCGGGACAGGGGTATCTACGAGCAGTACTTC. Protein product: CASGRDRGIYEQYF.

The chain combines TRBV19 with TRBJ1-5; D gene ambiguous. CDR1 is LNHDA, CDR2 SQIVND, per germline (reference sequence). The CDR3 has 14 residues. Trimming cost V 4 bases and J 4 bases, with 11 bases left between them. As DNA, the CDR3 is TGTGCCAGTAGTACCCAGTCCCAGAATCAGCCCCAGCATTTT. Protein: CASSTQSQNQPQHF.

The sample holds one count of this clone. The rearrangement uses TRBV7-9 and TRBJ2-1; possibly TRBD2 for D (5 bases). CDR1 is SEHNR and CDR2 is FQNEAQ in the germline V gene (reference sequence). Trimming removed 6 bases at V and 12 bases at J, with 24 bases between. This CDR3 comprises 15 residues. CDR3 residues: CASSPVLDGGLGQFF. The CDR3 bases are TGTGCCAGCAGTCCCGTACTGGACGGAGGATTGGGGCAGTTCTTC.

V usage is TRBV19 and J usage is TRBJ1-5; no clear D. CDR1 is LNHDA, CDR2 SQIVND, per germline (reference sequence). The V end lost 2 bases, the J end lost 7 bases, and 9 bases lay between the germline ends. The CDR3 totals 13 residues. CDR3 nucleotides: TGTGCCAGTAGTATATGGTCGGGGCAGCCCCAGCATTTT. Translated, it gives CASSIWSGQPQHF.

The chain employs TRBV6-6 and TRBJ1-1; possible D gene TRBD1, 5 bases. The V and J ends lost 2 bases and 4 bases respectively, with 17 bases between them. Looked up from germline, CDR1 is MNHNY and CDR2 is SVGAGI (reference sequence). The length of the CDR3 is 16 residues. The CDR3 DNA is TGTGCCAGCAGTTACGGGCGGCCGGGGGGTGGCACTGAAGCTTTCTTT. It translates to CASSYGRPGGGTEAFF.

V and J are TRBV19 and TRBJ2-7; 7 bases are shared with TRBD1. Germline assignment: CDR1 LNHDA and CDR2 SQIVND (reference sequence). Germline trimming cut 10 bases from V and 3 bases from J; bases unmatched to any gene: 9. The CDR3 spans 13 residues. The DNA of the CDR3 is TGTGCCACCGCACAGGGGACGGGCTACGAGCAGTACTTC. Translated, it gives CATAQGTGYEQYF. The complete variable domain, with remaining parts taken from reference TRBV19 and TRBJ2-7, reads DGGITQSPKYLFRKEGQNVTLSCEQNLNHDAMYWYRQDPGQGLRLIYYSQIVNDFQKGDIAEGYSVSREKKESFPLTVTSAQKNPTAFYLCATAQGTGYEQYFGPGTRLTVT.

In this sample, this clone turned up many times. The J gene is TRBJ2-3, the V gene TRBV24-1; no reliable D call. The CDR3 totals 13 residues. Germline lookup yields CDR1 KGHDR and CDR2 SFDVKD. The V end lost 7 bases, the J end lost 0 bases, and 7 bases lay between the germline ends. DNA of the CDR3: TGTGCCACCAGCGCGCCTAGCACAGATACGCAGTATTTT. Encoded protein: CATSAPSTDTQYF.